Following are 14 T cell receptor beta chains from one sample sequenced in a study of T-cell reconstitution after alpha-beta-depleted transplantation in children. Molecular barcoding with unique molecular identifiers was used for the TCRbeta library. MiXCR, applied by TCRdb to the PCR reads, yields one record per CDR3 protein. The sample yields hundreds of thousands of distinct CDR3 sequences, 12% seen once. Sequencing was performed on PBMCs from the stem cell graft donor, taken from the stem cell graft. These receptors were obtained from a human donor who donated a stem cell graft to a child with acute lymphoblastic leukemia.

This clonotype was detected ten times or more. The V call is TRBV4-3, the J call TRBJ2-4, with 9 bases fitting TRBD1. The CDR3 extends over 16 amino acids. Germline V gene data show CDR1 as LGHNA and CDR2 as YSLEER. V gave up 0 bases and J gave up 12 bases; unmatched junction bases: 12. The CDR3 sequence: CASSQERTGGRGNQYF. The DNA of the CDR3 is TGCGCCAGCAGCCAAGAAAGAACAGGGGGCAGGGGAAATCAGTACTTC.

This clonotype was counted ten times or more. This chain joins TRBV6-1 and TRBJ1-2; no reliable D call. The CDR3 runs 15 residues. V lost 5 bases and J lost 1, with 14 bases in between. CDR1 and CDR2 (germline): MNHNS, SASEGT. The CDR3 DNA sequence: TGTGCCAGCAGTCCTTCGGGCAGGATTAACTATGGCTACACCTTC. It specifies CASSPSGRINYGYTF.

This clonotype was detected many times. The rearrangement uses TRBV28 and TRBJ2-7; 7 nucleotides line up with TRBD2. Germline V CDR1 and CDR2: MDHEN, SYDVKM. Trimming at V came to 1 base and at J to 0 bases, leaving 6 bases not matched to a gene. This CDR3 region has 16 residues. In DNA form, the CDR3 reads TGTGCCAGCAGTTTATTCGGGGGGACGAGCTCCTACGAGCAGTACTTC. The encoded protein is CASSLFGGTSSYEQYF. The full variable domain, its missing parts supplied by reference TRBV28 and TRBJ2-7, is DVKVTQSSRYLVKRTGEKVFLECVQDMDHENMFWYRQDPGLGLRLIYFSYDVKMKEKGDIPEGYSVSREKKERFSLILESASTNQTSMYLCASSLFGGTSSYEQYFGPGTRLTVT.

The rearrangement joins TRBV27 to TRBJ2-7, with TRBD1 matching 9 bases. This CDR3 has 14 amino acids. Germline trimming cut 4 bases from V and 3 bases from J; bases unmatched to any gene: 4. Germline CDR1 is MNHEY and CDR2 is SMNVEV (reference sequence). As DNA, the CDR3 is TGTGCCAGCAGTTCAGGGGACAGGGTCTACGAGCAGTACTTC. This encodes CASSSGDRVYEQYF.

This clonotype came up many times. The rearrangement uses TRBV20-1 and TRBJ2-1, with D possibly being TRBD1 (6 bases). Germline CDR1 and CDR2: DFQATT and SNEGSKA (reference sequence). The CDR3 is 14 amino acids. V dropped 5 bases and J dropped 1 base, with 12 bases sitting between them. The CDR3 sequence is CSAPLGQSYNEQFF. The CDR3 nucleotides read TGCAGTGCTCCGCTGGGACAATCCTACAATGAGCAGTTCTTC.

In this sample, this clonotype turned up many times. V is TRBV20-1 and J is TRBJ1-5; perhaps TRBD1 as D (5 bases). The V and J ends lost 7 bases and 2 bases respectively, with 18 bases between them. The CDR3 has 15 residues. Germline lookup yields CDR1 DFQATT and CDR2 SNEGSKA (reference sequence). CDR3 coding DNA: TGCAGTGGGGGCTCTCAGGGTTCGCGCAATCAGCCCCAGCATTTT. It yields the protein CSGGSQGSRNQPQHF.

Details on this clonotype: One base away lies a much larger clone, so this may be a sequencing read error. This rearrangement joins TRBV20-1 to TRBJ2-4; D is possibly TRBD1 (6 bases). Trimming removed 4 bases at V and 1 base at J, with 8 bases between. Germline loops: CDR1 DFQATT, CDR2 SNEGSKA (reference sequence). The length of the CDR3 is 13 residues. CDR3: CSATGAAKNIQYF. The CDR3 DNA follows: TGCAGTGCTACAGGGGCGGCCAAAAACATTCAGTACTTC.

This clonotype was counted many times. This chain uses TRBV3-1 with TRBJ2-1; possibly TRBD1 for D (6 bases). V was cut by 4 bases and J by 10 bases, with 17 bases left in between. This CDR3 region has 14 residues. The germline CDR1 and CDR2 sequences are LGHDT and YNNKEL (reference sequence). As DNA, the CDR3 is TGTGCCAGCAGCCTCATTATTGGGGGCCTCGAGCAGTTCTTC. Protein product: CASSLIIGGLEQFF.

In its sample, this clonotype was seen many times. For the CDR3, the DNA is TGTGCCAGCAGCTATATACAGGGGGCAGGTCAGCCCCAGCATTTT. Translated: CASSYIQGAGQPQHF. This rearrangement joins TRBV12-3 or TRBV12-4 to TRBJ1-5; TRBD1 matches 9 bases. V shed 6 bases, J shed 6 bases, and the junction held 9 bases outside the gene matches. The CDR3 is 15 residues long.

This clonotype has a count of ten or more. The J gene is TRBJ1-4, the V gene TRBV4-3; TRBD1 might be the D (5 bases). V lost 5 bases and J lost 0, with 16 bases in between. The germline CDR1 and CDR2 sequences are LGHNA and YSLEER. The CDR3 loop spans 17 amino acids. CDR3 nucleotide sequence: TGCGCCAGCAGCAGCCCAAGTCAGGGTGCAACTAATGAAAAACTGTTTTTT. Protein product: CASSSPSQGATNEKLFF.

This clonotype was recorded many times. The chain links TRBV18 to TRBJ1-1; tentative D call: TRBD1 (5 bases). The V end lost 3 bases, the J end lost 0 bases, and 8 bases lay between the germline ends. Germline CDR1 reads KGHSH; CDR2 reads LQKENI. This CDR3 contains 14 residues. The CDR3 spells CASSPTAMNTEAFF. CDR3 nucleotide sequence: TGTGCCAGCTCACCGACAGCCATGAACACTGAAGCTTTCTTT.

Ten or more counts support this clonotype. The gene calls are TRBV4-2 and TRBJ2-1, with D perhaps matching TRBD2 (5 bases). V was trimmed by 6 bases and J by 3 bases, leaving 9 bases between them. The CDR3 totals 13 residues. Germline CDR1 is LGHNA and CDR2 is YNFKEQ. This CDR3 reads CASREDIYNEQFF. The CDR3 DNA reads TGTGCCAGCAGGGAGGATATCTACAATGAGCAGTTCTTC.

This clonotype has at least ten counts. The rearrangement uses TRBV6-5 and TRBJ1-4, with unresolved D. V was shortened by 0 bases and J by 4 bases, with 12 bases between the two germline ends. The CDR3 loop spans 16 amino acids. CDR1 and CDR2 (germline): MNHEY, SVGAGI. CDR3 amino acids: CASSYSSAGLNEKLFF. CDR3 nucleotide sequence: TGTGCCAGCAGTTACTCAAGCGCCGGGCTTAATGAAAAACTGTTTTTT.

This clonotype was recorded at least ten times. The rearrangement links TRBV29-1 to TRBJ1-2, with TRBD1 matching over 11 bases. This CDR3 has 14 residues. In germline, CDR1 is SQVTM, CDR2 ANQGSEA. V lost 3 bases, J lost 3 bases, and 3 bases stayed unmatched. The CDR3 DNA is TGCAGCGTTGACGGACAGGGGGCGGACTATGGCTACACCTTC. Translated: CSVDGQGADYGYTF.